This TCR beta chain was sequenced during a study of Ad26.COV2.S vaccination and SARS-CoV-2 variants. Trimming took 3 bases from V and 5 from J, leaving 13 bases between them. The CDR3 runs to 14 residues. Germline V lookup: CDR1 SNHLY, CDR2 FYNNEI. The repertoire was sequenced with immunoSEQ multiplex PCR; TCRdb's copy has only in-frame clones and lacks some. The sample consists of around 370,000 clones, approximately 85% of them appearing once. The sample's treatment: about 20 received Ad26.COV2.S at low or high dose, single or two shots; 5 received placebo; per-sample allocation not given. Sample collection was performed on day 63 after the first vaccine or placebo injection.

The J gene is TRBJ2-5, the V gene TRBV2, with D possibly being TRBD2 (6 bases). The origin of this receptor is a person between 18 and 65 years old who received the Ad26.COV2.S COVID-19 vaccine or a placebo. Sequencing used peripheral blood, obtained in a trial of Ad26.COV2.S vaccine versus placebo. The DNA for the CDR3 is TGTGCCAGCAGTGATGGCGGGGTTGGGGAGACCCAGTACTTC. Translating gives CASSDGGVGETQYF.